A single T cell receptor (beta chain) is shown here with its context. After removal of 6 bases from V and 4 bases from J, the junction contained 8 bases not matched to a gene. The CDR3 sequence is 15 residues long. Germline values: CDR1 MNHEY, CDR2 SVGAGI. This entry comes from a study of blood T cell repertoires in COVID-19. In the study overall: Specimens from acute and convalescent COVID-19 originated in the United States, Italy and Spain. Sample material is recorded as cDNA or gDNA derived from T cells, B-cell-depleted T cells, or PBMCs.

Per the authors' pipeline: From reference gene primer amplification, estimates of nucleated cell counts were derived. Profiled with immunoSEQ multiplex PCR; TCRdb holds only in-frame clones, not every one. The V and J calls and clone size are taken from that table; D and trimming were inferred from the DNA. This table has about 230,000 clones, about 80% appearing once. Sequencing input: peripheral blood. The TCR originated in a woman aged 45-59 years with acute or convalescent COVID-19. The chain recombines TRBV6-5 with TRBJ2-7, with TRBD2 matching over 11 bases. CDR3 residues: CASSPVAGGPYEQYF. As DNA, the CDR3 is TGTGCCAGCAGCCCAGTAGCGGGAGGGCCTTACGAGCAGTACTTC.